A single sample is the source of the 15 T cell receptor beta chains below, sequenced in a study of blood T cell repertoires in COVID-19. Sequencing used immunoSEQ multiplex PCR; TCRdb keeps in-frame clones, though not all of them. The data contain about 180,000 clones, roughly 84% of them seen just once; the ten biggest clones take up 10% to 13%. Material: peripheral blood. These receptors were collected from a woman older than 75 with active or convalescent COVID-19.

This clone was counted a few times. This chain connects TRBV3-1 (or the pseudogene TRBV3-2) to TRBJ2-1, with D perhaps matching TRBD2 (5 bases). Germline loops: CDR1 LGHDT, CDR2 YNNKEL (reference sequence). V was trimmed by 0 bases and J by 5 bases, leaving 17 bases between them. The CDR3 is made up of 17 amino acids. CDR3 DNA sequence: TGTGCCAGCAGCCAAGATCGGTCGGGGAGCCGACACAATGAGCAGTTCTTC. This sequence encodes CASSQDRSGSRHNEQFF.

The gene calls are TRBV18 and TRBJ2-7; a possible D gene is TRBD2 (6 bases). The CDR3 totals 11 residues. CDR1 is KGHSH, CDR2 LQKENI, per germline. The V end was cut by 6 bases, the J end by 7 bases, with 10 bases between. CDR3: CASSPGGEQYF. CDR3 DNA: TGTGCCAGCTCCCCCGGGGGAGAGCAGTACTTC.

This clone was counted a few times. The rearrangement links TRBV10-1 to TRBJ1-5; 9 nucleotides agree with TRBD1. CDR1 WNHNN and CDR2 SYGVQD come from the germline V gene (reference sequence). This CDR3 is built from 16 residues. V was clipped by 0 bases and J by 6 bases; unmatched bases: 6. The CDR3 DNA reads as TGCGCCAGCAGTGAGTCAGGAGACAGGGGGTTTCAGCCCCAGCATTTT. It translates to CASSESGDRGFQPQHF.

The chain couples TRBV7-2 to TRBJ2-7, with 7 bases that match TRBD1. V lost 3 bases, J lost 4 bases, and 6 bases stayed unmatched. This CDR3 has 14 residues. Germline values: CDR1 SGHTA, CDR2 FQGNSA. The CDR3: CASSLFQGEYEQYF. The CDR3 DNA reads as TGTGCCAGCAGCTTGTTTCAGGGGGAGTACGAGCAGTACTTC.

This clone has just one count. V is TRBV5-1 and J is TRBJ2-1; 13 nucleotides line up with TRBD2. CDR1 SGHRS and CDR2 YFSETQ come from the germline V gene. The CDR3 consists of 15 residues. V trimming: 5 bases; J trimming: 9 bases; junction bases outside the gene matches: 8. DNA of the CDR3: TGCGCCAGCAGGCCGGGACTAGCGGGGATAGGTGAGCAGTTCTTC. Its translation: CASRPGLAGIGEQFF.

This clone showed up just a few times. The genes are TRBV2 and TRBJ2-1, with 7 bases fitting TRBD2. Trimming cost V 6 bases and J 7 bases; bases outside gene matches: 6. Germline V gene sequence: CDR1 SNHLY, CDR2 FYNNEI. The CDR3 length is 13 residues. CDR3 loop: CASSQTRGNEQFF. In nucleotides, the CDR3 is TGTGCCAGCAGCCAAACGCGGGGGAATGAGCAGTTCTTC. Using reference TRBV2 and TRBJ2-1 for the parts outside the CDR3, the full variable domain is EPEVTQTPSHQVTQMGQEVILRCVPISNHLYFYWYRQILGQKVEFLVSFYNNEISEKSEIFDDQFSVERPDGSNFTLKIRSTKLEDSAMYFCASSQTRGNEQFFGPGTRLTVL.

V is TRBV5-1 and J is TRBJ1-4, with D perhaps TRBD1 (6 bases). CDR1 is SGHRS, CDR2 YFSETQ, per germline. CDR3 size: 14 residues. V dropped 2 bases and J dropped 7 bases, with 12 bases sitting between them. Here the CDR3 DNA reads TGCGCCAGCAGCTTTATACAGGGAGCTGAAAAACTGTTTTTT. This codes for CASSFIQGAEKLFF.

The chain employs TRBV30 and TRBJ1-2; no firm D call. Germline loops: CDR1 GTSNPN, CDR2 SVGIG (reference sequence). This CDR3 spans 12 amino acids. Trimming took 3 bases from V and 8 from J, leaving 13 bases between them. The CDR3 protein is CAWSKEDGGYTF. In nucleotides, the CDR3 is TGTGCCTGGAGCAAAGAGGATGGGGGCTACACCTTC. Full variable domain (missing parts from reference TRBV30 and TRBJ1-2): SQTIHQWPATLVQPVGSPLSLECTVEGTSNPNLYWYRQAAGRGLQLLFYSVGIGQISSEVPQNLSASRPQDRQFILSSKKLLLSDSGFYLCAWSKEDGGYTFGSGTRLTVV.

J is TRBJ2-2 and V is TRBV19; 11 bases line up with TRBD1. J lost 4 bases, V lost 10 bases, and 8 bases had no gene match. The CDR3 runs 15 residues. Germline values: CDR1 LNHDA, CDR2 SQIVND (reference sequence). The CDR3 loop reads CATKPGQGVTGELFF. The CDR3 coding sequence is TGTGCCACCAAACCGGGACAGGGGGTCACCGGGGAGCTGTTTTTT.

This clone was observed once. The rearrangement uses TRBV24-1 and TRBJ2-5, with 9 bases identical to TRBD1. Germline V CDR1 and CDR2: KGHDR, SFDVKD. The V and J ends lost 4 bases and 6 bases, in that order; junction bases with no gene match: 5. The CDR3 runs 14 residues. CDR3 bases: TGTGCCACCAGTGACAAGGACAGGGGTCAGACCCAGTACTTC. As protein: CATSDKDRGQTQYF.

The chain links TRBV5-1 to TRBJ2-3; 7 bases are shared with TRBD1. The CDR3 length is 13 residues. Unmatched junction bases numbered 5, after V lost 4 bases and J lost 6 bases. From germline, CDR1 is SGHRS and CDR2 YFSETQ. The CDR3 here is CASSLTGADTQYF. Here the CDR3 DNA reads TGCGCCAGCAGCCTAACAGGGGCGGATACGCAGTATTTT.

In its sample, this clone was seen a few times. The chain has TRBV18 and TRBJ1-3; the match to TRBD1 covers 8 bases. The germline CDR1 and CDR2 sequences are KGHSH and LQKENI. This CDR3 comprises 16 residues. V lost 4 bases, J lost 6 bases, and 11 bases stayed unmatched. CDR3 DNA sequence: TGTGCCAGCTCACTACCGGGACAGGAGAGGGCAAACACCATATATTTT. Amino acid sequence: CASSLPGQERANTIYF. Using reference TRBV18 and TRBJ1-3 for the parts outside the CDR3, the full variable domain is NAGVMQNPRHLVRRRGQEARLRCSPMKGHSHVYWYRQLPEEGLKFMVYLQKENIIDESGMPKERFSAEFPKEGPSILRIQQVVRGDSAAYFCASSLPGQERANTIYFGEGSWLTVV.

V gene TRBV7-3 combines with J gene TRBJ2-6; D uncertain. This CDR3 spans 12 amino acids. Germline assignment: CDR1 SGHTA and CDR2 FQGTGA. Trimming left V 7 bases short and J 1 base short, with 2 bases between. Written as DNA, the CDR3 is TGTGCCAGCACTTCTGGGGCCAACGTCCTGACTTTC. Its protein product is CASTSGANVLTF.

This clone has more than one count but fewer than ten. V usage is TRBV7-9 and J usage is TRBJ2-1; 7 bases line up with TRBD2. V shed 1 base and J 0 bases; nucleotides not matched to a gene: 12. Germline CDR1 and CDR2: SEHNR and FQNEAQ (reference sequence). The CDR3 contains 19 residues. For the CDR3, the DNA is TGTGCCAGCAGCTTAGTAGCGGGCCTGCGGCAGAACTCCTACAATGAGCAGTTCTTC. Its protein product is CASSLVAGLRQNSYNEQFF.

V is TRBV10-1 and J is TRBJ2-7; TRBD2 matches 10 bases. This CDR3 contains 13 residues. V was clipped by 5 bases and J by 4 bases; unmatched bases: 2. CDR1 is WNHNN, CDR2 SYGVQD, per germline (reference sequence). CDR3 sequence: CASSSSGSYEQYF. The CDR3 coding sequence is TGCGCCAGCAGTTCTAGCGGGAGTTACGAGCAGTACTTC.